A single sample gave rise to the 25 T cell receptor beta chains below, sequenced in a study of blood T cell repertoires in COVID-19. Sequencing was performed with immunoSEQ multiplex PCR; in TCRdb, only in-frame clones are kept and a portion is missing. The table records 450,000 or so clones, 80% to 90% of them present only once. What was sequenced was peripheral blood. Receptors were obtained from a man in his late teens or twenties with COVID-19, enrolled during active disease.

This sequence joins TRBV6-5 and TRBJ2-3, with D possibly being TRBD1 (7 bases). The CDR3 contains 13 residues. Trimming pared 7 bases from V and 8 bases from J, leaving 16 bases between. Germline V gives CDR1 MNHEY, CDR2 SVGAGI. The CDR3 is CASTQSQGGTQYF. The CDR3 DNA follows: TGTGCCAGCACCCAGAGCCAGGGGGGTACGCAGTATTTT.

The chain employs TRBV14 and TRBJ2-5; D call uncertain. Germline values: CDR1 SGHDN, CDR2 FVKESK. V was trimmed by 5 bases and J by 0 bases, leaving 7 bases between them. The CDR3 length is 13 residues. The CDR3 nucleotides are TGTGCCAGCAGCTCCCAGTACCAAGAGACCCAGTACTTC. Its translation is CASSSQYQETQYF.

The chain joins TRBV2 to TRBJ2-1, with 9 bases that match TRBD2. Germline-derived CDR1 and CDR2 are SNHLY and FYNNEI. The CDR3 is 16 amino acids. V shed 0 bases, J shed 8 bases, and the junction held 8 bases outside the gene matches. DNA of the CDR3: TGTGCCAGCAGTGAAGCCCCTCGCGGGGGGGCCGATGAGCAGTTCTTC. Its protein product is CASSEAPRGGADEQFF.

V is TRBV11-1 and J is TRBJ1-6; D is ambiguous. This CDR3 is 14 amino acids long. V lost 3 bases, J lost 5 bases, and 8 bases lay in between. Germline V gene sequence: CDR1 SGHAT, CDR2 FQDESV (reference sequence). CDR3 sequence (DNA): TGTGCCAGCAGCTTGACAAGAAATAATTCACCCCTCCACTTT. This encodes CASSLTRNNSPLHF. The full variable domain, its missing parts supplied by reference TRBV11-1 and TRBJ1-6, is EAEVAQSPRYKITEKSQAVAFWCDPISGHATLYWYRQILGQGPELLVQFQDESVVDDSQLPKDRFSAERLKGVDSTLKIQPAELGDSAMYLCASSLTRNNSPLHFGNGTRLTVT.

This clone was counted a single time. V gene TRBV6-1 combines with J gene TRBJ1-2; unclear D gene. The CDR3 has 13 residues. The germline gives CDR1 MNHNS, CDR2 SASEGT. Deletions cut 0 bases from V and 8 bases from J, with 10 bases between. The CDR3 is CASSEAVGTGYTF. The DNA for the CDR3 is TGTGCCAGCAGTGAAGCTGTGGGCACAGGCTACACCTTC.

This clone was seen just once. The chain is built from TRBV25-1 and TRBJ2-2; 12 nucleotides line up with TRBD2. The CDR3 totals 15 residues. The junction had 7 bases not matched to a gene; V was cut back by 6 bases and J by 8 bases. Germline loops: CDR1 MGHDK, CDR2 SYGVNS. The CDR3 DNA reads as TGTGCCAGCAGGGTCACTAGCGGGGGGACAGGGGAGCTGTTTTTT. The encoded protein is CASRVTSGGTGELFF.

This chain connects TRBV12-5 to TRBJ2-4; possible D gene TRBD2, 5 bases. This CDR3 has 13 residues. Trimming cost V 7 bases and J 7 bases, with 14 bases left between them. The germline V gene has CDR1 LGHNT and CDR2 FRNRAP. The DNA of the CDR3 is TGTGCTAGTGCTACGGACTCTAGGAACATTCAGTACTTC. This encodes CASATDSRNIQYF.

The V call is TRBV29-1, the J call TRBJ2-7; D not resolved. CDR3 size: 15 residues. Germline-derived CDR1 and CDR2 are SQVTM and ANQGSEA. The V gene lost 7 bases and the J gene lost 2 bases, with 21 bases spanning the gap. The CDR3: CSACPWASPAYEQYF. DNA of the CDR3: TGCAGCGCCTGCCCCTGGGCCAGCCCGGCCTACGAGCAGTACTTC.

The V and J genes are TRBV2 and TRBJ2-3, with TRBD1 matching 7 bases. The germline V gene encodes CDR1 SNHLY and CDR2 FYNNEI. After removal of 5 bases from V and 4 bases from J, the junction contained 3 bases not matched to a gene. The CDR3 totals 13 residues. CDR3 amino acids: CASSTQGADTQYF. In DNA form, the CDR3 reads TGTGCCAGCAGTACGCAGGGGGCAGATACGCAGTATTTT.

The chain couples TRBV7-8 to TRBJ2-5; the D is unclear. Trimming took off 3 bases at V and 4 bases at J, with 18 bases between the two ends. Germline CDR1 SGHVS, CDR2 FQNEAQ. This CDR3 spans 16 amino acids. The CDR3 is CASSFESIILGETQYF. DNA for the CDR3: TGTGCCAGCAGCTTTGAGTCTATCATTCTAGGAGAGACCCAGTACTTC.

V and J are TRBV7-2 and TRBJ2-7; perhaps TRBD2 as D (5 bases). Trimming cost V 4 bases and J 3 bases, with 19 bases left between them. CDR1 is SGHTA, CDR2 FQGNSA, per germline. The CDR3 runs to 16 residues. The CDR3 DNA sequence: TGTGCCAGCAGCTCCCCCCTGCGGGCCGGCCGCTACGAGCAGTACTTC. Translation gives CASSSPLRAGRYEQYF.

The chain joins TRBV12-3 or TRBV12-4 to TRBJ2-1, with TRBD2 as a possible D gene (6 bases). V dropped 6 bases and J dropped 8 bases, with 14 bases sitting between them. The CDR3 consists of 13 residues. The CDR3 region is CASRFGSSYEQFF. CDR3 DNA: TGTGCCAGCAGATTCGGGAGCAGCTATGAGCAGTTCTTC.

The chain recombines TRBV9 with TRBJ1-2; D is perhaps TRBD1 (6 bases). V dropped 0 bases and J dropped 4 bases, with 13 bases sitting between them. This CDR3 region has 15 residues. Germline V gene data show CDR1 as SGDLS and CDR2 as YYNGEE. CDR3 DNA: TGTGCCAGCAGCGTAGCTCGGGGGGCTGGCTATGGCTACACCTTC. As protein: CASSVARGAGYGYTF.

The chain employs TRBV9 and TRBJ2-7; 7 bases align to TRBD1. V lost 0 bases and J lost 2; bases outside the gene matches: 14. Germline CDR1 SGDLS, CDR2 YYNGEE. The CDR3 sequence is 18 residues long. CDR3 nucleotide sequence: TGTGCCAGCAGCGTAGTTTACCGGACAGGTTTGGGGCCCTACGAGCAGTACTTC. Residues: CASSVVYRTGLGPYEQYF.

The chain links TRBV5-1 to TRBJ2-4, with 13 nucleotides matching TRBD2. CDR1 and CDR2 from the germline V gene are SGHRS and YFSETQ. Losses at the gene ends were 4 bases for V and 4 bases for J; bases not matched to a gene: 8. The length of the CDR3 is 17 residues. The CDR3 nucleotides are TGCGCCAGCAGCCACTTCCCGGGACTAGCGGGGAAAAACATTCAGTACTTC. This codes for CASSHFPGLAGKNIQYF.

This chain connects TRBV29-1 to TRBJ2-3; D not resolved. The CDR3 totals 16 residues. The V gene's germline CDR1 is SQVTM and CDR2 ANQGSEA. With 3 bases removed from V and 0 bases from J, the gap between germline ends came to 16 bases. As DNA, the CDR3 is TGCAGCGTTGATTATCGGCGGAGCCCCAGCACAGATACGCAGTATTTT. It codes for CSVDYRRSPSTDTQYF.

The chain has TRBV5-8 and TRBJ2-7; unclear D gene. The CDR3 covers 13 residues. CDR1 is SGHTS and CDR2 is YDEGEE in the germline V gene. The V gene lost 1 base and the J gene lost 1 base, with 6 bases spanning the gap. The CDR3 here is CASSLTDSYEQYF. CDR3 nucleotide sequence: TGTGCCAGCAGCTTGACAGATTCCTACGAGCAGTACTTC.

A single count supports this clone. Here the CDR3 reads CASSTGIQETQYF. DNA of the CDR3: TGTGCCAGCAGTACAGGGATACAAGAGACCCAGTACTTC. The chain couples TRBV6-5 to TRBJ2-5; D possibly corresponds to TRBD1 (6 bases). The V end was cut by 5 bases, the J end by 2 bases, with 9 bases between. The germline gives CDR1 MNHEY, CDR2 SVGAGI. This CDR3 is 13 amino acids long.

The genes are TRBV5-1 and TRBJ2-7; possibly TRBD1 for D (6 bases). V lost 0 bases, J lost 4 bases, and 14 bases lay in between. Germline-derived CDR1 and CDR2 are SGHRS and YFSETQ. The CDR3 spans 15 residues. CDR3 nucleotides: TGCGCCAGCAGCTTGGGCGCAGGGGCCAGGTACGAGCAGTACTTC. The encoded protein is CASSLGAGARYEQYF.

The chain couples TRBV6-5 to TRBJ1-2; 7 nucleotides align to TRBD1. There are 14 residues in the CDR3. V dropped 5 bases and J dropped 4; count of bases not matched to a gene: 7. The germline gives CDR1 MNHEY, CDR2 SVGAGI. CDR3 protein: CASSRQGISYGYTF. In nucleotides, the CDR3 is TGTGCCAGCAGTCGACAGGGAATAAGCTATGGCTACACCTTC.

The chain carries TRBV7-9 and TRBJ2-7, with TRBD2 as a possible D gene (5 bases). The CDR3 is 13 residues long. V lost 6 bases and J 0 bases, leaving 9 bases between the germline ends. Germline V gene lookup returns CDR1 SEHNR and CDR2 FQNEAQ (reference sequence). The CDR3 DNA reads TGTGCCAGCAGACGGGGAAGCTCCTACGAGCAGTACTTC. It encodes CASRRGSSYEQYF. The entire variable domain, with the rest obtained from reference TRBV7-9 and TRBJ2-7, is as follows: DTGVSQNPRHKITKRGQNVTFRCDPISEHNRLYWYRQTLGQGPEFLTYFQNEAQLEKSRLLSDRFSAERPKGSFSTLEIQRTEQGDSAMYLCASRRGSSYEQYFGPGTRLTVT.

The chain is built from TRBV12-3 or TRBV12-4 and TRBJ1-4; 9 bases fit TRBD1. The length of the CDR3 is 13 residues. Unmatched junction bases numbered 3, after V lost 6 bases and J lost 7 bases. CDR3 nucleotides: TGTGCCAGCAGGACAGGGGGAGGTGAAAAACTGTTTTTT. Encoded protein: CASRTGGGEKLFF.

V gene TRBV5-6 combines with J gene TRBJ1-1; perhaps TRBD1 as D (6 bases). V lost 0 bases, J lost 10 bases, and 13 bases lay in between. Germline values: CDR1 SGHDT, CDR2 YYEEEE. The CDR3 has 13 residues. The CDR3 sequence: CASSLGQGFGAFF. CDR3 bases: TGTGCCAGCAGCTTGGGGCAGGGGTTTGGAGCTTTCTTT.

The CDR3 protein is CASSLGRQETQYF. The CDR3 nucleotides are TGCGCCAGCAGCCTGGGGCGGCAAGAGACCCAGTACTTC. The chain uses TRBV5-1 and TRBJ2-5; maybe TRBD1 (5 bases). Per germline, CDR1 SGHRS and CDR2 YFSETQ. The V and J ends lost 4 bases and 2 bases respectively, with 9 bases between them. The CDR3 runs to 13 residues. Looking up the rest from reference TRBV5-1 and TRBJ2-5 gives the full variable domain: KAGVTQTPRYLIKTRGQQVTLSCSPISGHRSVSWYQQTPGQGLQFLFEYFSETQRNKGNFPGRFSGRQFSNSRSEMNVSTLELGDSALYLCASSLGRQETQYFGPGTRLLVL.

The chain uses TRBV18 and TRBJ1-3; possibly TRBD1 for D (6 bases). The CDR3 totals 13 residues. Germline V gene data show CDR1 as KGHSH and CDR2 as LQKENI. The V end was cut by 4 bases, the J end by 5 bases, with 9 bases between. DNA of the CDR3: TGTGCCAGCTCACAGGGGGACAGAAACACCATATATTTT. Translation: CASSQGDRNTIYF.